The 20 T cell receptor beta chains below all came from one sample that was sequenced in a study of cytomegalovirus exposure and HLA in healthy donors. Use of 60 Vbeta and 13 Jbeta primers characterized the PCR. Data came from immunoSEQ multiplex PCR; TCRdb stores just in-frame clones and leaves some out. Of about 130,000 clones in the sample, around 82% were seen once. Sequencing was performed on PBMCs. The source is a female donor in good health and CMV-seronegative.

The J gene is TRBJ1-1, the V gene TRBV5-8; D not certain. The V and J ends lost 1 base and 5 bases respectively, with 15 bases between them. Germline loops: CDR1 SGHTS, CDR2 YDEGEE. This CDR3 comprises 15 residues. CDR3 loop: CASSLRGESWTEAFF. The CDR3 DNA is TGTGCCAGCAGCTTGCGGGGAGAGAGCTGGACTGAAGCTTTCTTT.

The CDR3, as DNA: TGTGCCAGCAGTTTGACAGGGGGCAGGACTGAAGCTTTCTTT. Protein sequence: CASSLTGGRTEAFF. The rearrangement links TRBV5-6 to TRBJ1-1; 10 nucleotides line up with TRBD1. Germline-derived CDR1 and CDR2 are SGHDT and YYEEEE. Trimming removed 5 bases from V and 5 bases from J; junction bases left unmatched: 6. The CDR3 contains 14 residues. The full variable domain, its missing parts supplied by reference TRBV5-6 and TRBJ1-1, is DAGVTQSPTHLIKTRGQQVTLRCSPKSGHDTVSWYQQALGQGPQFIFQYYEEEERQRGNFPDRFSGHQFPNYSSELNVNALLLGDSALYLCASSLTGGRTEAFFGQGTRLTVV.

V usage is TRBV7-2 and J usage is TRBJ2-5, with D possibly TRBD1 on 6 matching bases. Trimming shortened V by 0 bases and J by 3 bases, and 14 bases separated the two germline ends. The CDR3 contains 16 residues. CDR1 and CDR2 (germline): SGHTA, FQGNSA. CDR3 in DNA: TGTGCCAGCAGCTTAGCGAGGACAGTGACCGAAGAGACCCAGTACTTC. Protein sequence: CASSLARTVTEETQYF.

The J gene is TRBJ2-5, the V gene TRBV14, with D tentatively TRBD2 (5 bases). Germline V gene lookup returns CDR1 SGHDN and CDR2 FVKESK. Trimming removed 0 bases from V and 0 bases from J, with 17 bases in between. This CDR3 is built from 18 residues. Here the CDR3 reads CASSQEGPHSGNQETQYF. The CDR3 nucleotides read TGTGCCAGCAGCCAAGAAGGCCCCCACTCGGGGAACCAAGAGACCCAGTACTTC.

This clone was observed a few times. The gene calls are TRBV4-2 and TRBJ2-7; 13 nucleotides match TRBD2. The germline gives CDR1 LGHNA, CDR2 YNFKEQ. After removal of 4 bases from V and 3 bases from J, the junction contained 6 bases not matched to a gene. The CDR3 is made up of 16 amino acids. CDR3 in DNA: TGTGCCAGCAGCCGGGGGGGGACTAGCGGGAACTACGAGCAGTACTTC. Its translation is CASSRGGTSGNYEQYF.

The chain combines TRBV4-2 with TRBJ1-6, with TRBD1 identical over 7 bases. Germline CDR1 and CDR2: LGHNA and YNFKEQ. The CDR3 spans 17 residues. V shed 2 bases, J shed 9 bases, and the junction held 13 bases outside the gene matches. The CDR3 DNA is TGTGCCAGCAGCCAACAAACCTCGGGACAGAACGTTTCACCCCTCCACTTT. As protein: CASSQQTSGQNVSPLHF.

V and J are TRBV19 and TRBJ1-6; 7 bases map to TRBD1. After removal of 4 bases from V and 7 bases from J, the junction contained 1 base not matched to a gene. CDR3 length: 13 residues. Germline V gives CDR1 LNHDA, CDR2 SQIVND (reference sequence). This CDR3 reads CASSTGGNSPLHF. The CDR3 DNA reads as TGTGCCAGTAGTACAGGGGGGAATTCACCCCTCCACTTT.

The rearrangement links TRBV7-8 to TRBJ2-3; 11 bases align to TRBD2. CDR3 size: 14 residues. The trim removed 6 bases at V and 5 bases at J, leaving 4 bases unmatched. The V gene's germline CDR1 is SGHVS and CDR2 FQNEAQ. Written as DNA, the CDR3 is TGTGCCAGCAGTCCTACTAGCGGGAGAGATACGCAGTATTTT. Its translation: CASSPTSGRDTQYF.

In the case of this clone: Germline is not matched at one junction end, which may reflect a read error. This chain joins TRBV5-5 and TRBJ2-1; D might be TRBD1 (6 bases). The V gene's germline CDR1 is SGHKS and CDR2 YYEKEE (reference sequence). The CDR3 has 18 residues. The CDR3 loop reads CASSRLLGSPMRDNEQFF. The CDR3 DNA is TGTGCCAGCAGCCGGCTCTTGGGTAGTCCCATGAGGGACAATGAACAGTTCTTC.

This clone was picked up a small number of times. The chain links TRBV4-1 to TRBJ2-7, with TRBD1 matching over 7 bases. This CDR3 has 17 amino acids. Germline V gene sequence: CDR1 MGHRA, CDR2 YSYEKL. The J segment lost 7 bases and the V segment lost 0 bases, leaving 15 bases of the junction unmatched. The chain's CDR3 is CASSQDSSGTDLREQYF. In DNA form, the CDR3 reads TGCGCCAGCAGCCAAGACTCATCCGGGACAGACCTAAGGGAGCAGTACTTC.

This chain connects TRBV18 to TRBJ1-1; D gene uncertain. The V end was cut by 1 base, the J end by 3 bases, with 9 bases between. Germline V gene sequence: CDR1 KGHSH, CDR2 LQKENI. CDR3 length equals 14 residues. The CDR3 reads CASSPRRGDTEAFF. In DNA, the CDR3 is TGTGCCAGCTCACCACGGAGAGGAGACACTGAAGCTTTCTTT.

This clone was found a few times. This chain joins TRBV18 and TRBJ1-1; D perhaps matches TRBD1 (5 bases). CDR1 is KGHSH and CDR2 is LQKENI in the germline V gene. Trimming pared 3 bases from V and 1 base from J, leaving 12 bases between. The CDR3 consists of 15 residues. The DNA of the CDR3 is TGTGCCAGCTCACCGGAGTGGAGGGGGAACACTGAAGCTTTCTTT. Amino acid sequence: CASSPEWRGNTEAFF.

The V gene is TRBV7-9, the J gene TRBJ2-5; D not resolved. Gene TRBJ2-7 matches the end of the DNA better, so the J call may be wrong. From germline, CDR1 is SEHNR and CDR2 FQNEAQ (reference sequence). This CDR3 spans 13 amino acids. This chain's CDR3 is CASSLSYSYEQYF. The CDR3 bases are TGTGCCAGCAGCTTGAGCTACTCCTACGAGCAGTACTTC.

The chain carries TRBV25-1 and TRBJ2-7, with TRBD2 matching over 9 bases. Germline trimming cut 4 bases from V and 0 bases from J; bases unmatched to any gene: 7. CDR3 length equals 16 residues. Germline CDR1 is MGHDK and CDR2 is SYGVNS. Written as DNA, the CDR3 is TGTGCCAGCAGTGGGCGGGGGGGCACCCTCTCCTACGAGCAGTACTTC. This gives the protein CASSGRGGTLSYEQYF.

The V gene is TRBV7-9, the J gene TRBJ2-2, with TRBD2 matching 9 bases. V lost 5 bases to trimming and J lost 4 bases; unmatched junction nucleotides: 11. This CDR3 has 17 residues. Per germline, CDR1 SEHNR and CDR2 FQNEAQ (reference sequence). The chain's CDR3 is CASSTRSRGGLTGELFF. The CDR3 DNA reads TGTGCCAGCAGCACTAGATCGCGGGGGGGGCTCACCGGGGAGCTGTTTTTT. Together with reference TRBV7-9 and TRBJ2-2, the CDR3 gives the full variable domain: DTGVSQNPRHKITKRGQNVTFRCDPISEHNRLYWYRQTLGQGPEFLTYFQNEAQLEKSRLLSDRFSAERPKGSFSTLEIQRTEQGDSAMYLCASSTRSRGGLTGELFFGEGSRLTVL.

This clone was counted only a few times. This chain joins TRBV6-5 and TRBJ1-6; D gene unclear. Trimming stripped 2 bases from V and 10 bases from J, with 9 bases between. The CDR3 has 13 residues. Per germline, CDR1 MNHEY and CDR2 SVGAGI. The CDR3, as DNA: TGTGCCAGCAGTTACGAGAGAGTCTCACCCCTCCACTTT. Its protein product is CASSYERVSPLHF.

This clone appeared a few times. The chain couples TRBV5-4 to TRBJ2-1; no firm D call. The V gene lost 4 bases and the J gene lost 9 bases, with 20 bases spanning the gap. Germline V gene lookup returns CDR1 SGHNT and CDR2 YYREEE (reference sequence). The CDR3 contains 15 residues. The CDR3: CASSGYTSESAEQFF. The CDR3 DNA sequence: TGTGCCAGCAGCGGATATACTTCGGAGTCGGCTGAGCAGTTCTTC.

The rearrangement uses TRBV30 and TRBJ1-2; D remains unclear. Trimming pared 2 bases from V and 2 bases from J, leaving 15 bases between. The CDR3 spans 15 residues. Germline assignment: CDR1 GTSNPN and CDR2 SVGIG (reference sequence). This chain's CDR3 is CAWSLLSGYNYGYTF. The CDR3 DNA sequence: TGTGCCTGGAGTTTACTATCGGGGTACAACTATGGCTACACCTTC. The full variable domain, completed using reference TRBV30 and TRBJ1-2, is SQTIHQWPATLVQPVGSPLSLECTVEGTSNPNLYWYRQAAGRGLQLLFYSVGIGQISSEVPQNLSASRPQDRQFILSSKKLLLSDSGFYLCAWSLLSGYNYGYTFGSGTRLTVV.

A few counts support this clone. The chain employs TRBV7-9 and TRBJ2-3; TRBD2 agrees at 9 bases. V lost 5 bases to trimming and J lost 6 bases; unmatched junction nucleotides: 15. The CDR3 contains 17 residues. The germline V gene encodes CDR1 SEHNR and CDR2 FQNEAQ (reference sequence). The CDR3 loop is CASSRGVAGEILDTQYF. CDR3 nucleotides: TGTGCCAGCAGCCGAGGGGTAGCGGGGGAGATCCTCGATACGCAGTATTTT.

The J gene is TRBJ2-5, the V gene TRBV21-1; the table calls TRBD2, which could not be checked here. TRBV21-1 is annotated as a pseudogene. CDR3 size: 15 residues. Here the CDR3 DNA reads TGTGCCAGCAGGGGACTAGCGGTCATCCAAGAGACCCAGTACTTC. Amino acid sequence: CASRGLAVIQETQYF.